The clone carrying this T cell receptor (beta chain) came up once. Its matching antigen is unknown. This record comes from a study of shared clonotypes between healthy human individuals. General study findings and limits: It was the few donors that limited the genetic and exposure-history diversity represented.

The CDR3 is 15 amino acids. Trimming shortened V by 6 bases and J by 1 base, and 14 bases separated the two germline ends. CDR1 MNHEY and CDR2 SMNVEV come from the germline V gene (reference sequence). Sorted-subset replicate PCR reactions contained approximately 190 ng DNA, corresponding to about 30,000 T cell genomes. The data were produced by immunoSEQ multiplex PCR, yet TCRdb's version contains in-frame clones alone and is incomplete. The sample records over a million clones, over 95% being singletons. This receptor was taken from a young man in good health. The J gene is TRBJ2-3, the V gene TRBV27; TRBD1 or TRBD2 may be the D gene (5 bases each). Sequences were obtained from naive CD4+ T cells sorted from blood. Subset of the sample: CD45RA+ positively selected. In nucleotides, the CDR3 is TGTGCCAGCAGCCCCCTGGGGGTCGGCACAGATACGCAGTATTTT. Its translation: CASSPLGVGTDTQYF.